This T cell receptor beta chain appears in the sequencing data of a study of neoadjuvant anti-PD-1 for oral cavity cancer. Whole-study context: Patients mostly received three to four biweekly nivolumab doses at 3 mg/kg before surgery.

CDR1 is SGDLS, CDR2 YYNGEE, per germline. Trimming took 0 bases from V and 7 from J, leaving 23 bases between them. CDR3 length equals 18 residues. Regarding this clone: The antigen remains unidentified.

Clones were read by immunoSEQ multiplex PCR, and TCRdb kept only the in-frame ones, dropping some. The sample holds 15,000 or so clones, under 70% seen once. Study-wide results and caveats: TCR analyses covered only a few patients per response group.

This clonotype originated in a person aged 40 to 85 with oral cavity squamous cell carcinoma. Sequenced material: PBMCs, taken before nivolumab (anti-PD-1) treatment. The V call is TRBV9, the J call TRBJ2-1; D gene uncertain. CDR3 sequence reads: CASSVGHTSGRALNEQFF. The DNA of the CDR3 is TGTGCCAGCAGCGTAGGGCACACGTCAGGACGGGCTCTTAATGAGCAGTTCTTC.